Listed below are T cell receptor beta chains from one sample, sequenced in a study of tumor-infiltrating lymphocytes in primary liver carcinoma. TCRdb itself ran the multiplex PCR reads through MiXCR, one entry per CDR3 protein. Of about 100,000 distinct CDR3 sequences in the sample, 65% to 70% were seen once. The sequencing sample was made of tumor-adjacent normal liver tissue. The origin of the receptors is a man aged 40-50 years with primary liver carcinoma and hepatitis B virus infection. Both conserved end residues are part of each CDR3. A D gene is named only where the DNA matches it firmly. Not all rows give a size; the values are once, few, many and, for expanded clones, a class.

D gene | clone size | J gene | V gene | CDR3 protein | CDR3 DNA
NA | NA | TRBJ1-4 | TRBV29-1 | CSVEPAGEQEKLFF | TGCAGCGTGGAACCTGCAGGGGAGCAGGAAAAACTGTTTTTT
NA | NA | TRBJ2-3 | TRBV29-1 | CSGEDNSSDTQYF | TGCAGCGGGGAGGACAATAGTTCGGATACGCAGTATTTT
NA | NA | TRBJ2-6 | TRBV11-2 | CANSLGPGHSSGACVLTF | TGTGCCAACAGCTTAGGGCCAGGGCACAGCTCTGGGGCCTGCGTCCTGACTTTC
TRBD1 | medium-sized | TRBJ2-5 | TRBV11-2 | CASSLEAGGRIYF | TGTGCCAGCAGCTTAGAGGCAGGGGGTAGGATTTACTTC
NA | NA | TRBJ2-7 | TRBV11-2 | CASSLLGAKEHYF | TGTGCCAGCAGCTTACTCGGGGCGAAAGAGCACTACTTC
TRBD1 | many | TRBJ2-2 | TRBV4-2 | CASSQERQGARELFF | TGTGCCAGCAGCCAAGAGCGACAGGGGGCGCGGGAGCTGTTTTTT
NA | NA | TRBJ2-7 | TRBV21-1 | CVMDQGLAYEQYF | TGTGTCATGGACCAAGGACTAGCCTACGAGCAGTACTTC
NA | NA | TRBJ2-3 | TRBV25-1 | CASSRRASTDTQYF | TGTGCCAGCAGCCGGCGGGCTAGCACAGATACGCAGTATTTT
NA | NA | TRBJ2-2 | TRBV6-5 | CASSFSIGSAYSNTGELFF | TGTGCCAGCAGTTTTTCGATCGGCAGCGCGTATTCGAACACCGGGGAGCTGTTTTTT
NA | NA | TRBJ2-3 | TRBV6-1 | CARTDTQYF | TGTGCCCGCACAGATACGCAGTATTTT
NA | NA | TRBJ2-7 | TRBV28 | CASSYGDRGLLAGGYEQYF | TGTGCCAGCAGTTATGGGGACAGGGGGCTCCTAGCGGGAGGATACGAGCAGTACTTC
NA | many | TRBJ1-4 | TRBV7-9 | CASSLVGTNEKLFF | TGTGCCAGCAGCTTAGTGGGTACTAATGAAAAACTGTTTTTT
NA | NA | TRBJ1-2 | TRBV28 | CASSFPVSNYGYTF | TGTGCCAGCAGTTTCCCAGTTTCTAACTATGGCTACACCTTC
NA | NA | TRBJ2-7 | TRBV11-1 | CARSPPQDSYEQYF | TGTGCCAGGAGCCCCCCCCAGGATTCCTACGAGCAGTACTTC
NA | once | TRBJ1-6 | TRBV10-3 | CAISESHSRLHF | TGTGCCATCAGTGAATCCCATTCACGCCTCCACTTC
TRBD1 | NA | TRBJ1-6 | TRBV20-1 | CSARDRSLGTGMFNSPLHF | TGCAGTGCTAGAGATCGTAGTCTCGGGACAGGGATGTTTAATTCACCCCTCCACTTT
TRBD2 | NA | TRBJ2-7 | TRBV11-2 | CASSLTSGGSCEQYF | TGTGCCAGCAGCCTCACTAGCGGGGGCTCCTGCGAGCAGTACTTC
TRBD2 | NA | TRBJ2-7 | TRBV5-4 | CASSMILAGGPGEQYF | TGTGCCAGTAGCATGATCCTAGCGGGAGGCCCGGGGGAGCAGTACTTC
TRBD2 | medium-sized | TRBJ2-5 | TRBV11-2 | CASSQTPGGGKETQYF | TGTGCCAGCAGCCAAACTCCTGGCGGGGGGAAAGAGACCCAGTACTTC
NA | NA | TRBJ2-3 | TRBV11-2 | CASSLVLGRTDTQYF | TGTGCCAGTAGCTTAGTACTGGGGAGGACAGATACGCAGTATTTT
NA | many | TRBJ2-3 | TRBV4-2 | CASSNSFGTDTQYF | TGTGCCAGCAGCAATTCCTTCGGCACAGATACGCAGTATTTT
TRBD2 | many | TRBJ2-5 | TRBV12-3/TRBV12-4 | CASSSWGEGRPETQYF | TGTGCCAGCAGTTCCTGGGGGGAGGGCCGCCCAGAGACCCAGTACTTC
TRBD2 | NA | TRBJ2-1 | TRBV4-1 | CADSQDWSGRGLDEQFF | TGCGCCGACAGCCAAGATTGGAGCGGGAGGGGGTTAGATGAGCAGTTCTTC
NA | NA | TRBJ1-1 | TRBV20-1 | CSAIWGRVNTEAFF | TGCAGTGCAATTTGGGGCAGGGTGAACACTGAAGCTTTCTTT
NA | NA | TRBJ1-1 | TRBV28 | CANSFVRMNTEAFF | TGTGCCAACAGTTTCGTCAGGATGAACACTGAAGCTTTCTTT
TRBD2 | NA | TRBJ2-1 | TRBV4-1 | CASNQAGGYNEQLF | TGCGCCAGCAACCAGGCGGGAGGGTACAATGAGCAGCTCTTC
NA | many | TRBJ2-2 | TRBV14 | CASSQDTAVKDGELFF | TGTGCCAGCAGCCAAGATACGGCGGTCAAGGACGGGGAGCTGTTTTTT
TRBD2 | many | TRBJ2-3 | TRBV10-3 | CAISDGGKGTDTQYF | TGTGCCATCAGTGACGGGGGGAAGGGGACAGATACGCAGTATTTT
NA | NA | TRBJ2-1 | TRBV11-2 | CASSLRVGAERFF | TGTGCCAGCAGCTTAAGGGTGGGAGCTGAGCGGTTCTTC
TRBD2 | NA | TRBJ2-2 | TRBV11-1 | CVSSFSGRANGELLF | TGTGTCAGCAGCTTTAGCGGGAGAGCCAACGGGGAGCTGTTATTT
TRBD2 | NA | TRBJ2-7 | TRBV13 | CASNSGTSEQYF | TGTGCCAGCAACTCCGGGACTAGCGAGCAGTACTTC
NA | once | TRBJ2-7 | TRBV4-1 | CAGSQGLTRDVSYGQYF | TGCGCCGGCAGCCAAGGCCTAACTCGGGACGTATCCTACGGGCAGTACTTC
NA | once | TRBJ1-2 | TRBV11-2 | CANSLLWAHGYTF | TGTGCCAACAGCCTCCTTTGGGCCCATGGCTACACCTTC
NA | NA | TRBJ2-7 | TRBV28 | CASSDGQTIYYEQYF | TGTGCCAGCAGTGACGGACAGACCATTTATTACGAGCAGTACTTC
NA | NA | TRBJ2-3 | TRBV7-9 | CASSLGKNRAFPDTQYF | TGTGCCAGCAGCTTAGGGAAGAACAGGGCGTTTCCAGATACGCAGTATTTT
NA | NA | TRBJ1-1 | TRBV14 | CASSPLGTATEAFF | TGTGCCAGCAGTCCTTTGGGGACCGCCACTGAAGCTTTCTTT
TRBD2 | NA | TRBJ2-3 | TRBV11-2 | CASSSGLAGGRTDTQYF | TGTGCCAGCAGCTCTGGACTAGCGGGGGGACGCACAGATACACAGTATTTT
TRBD2 | NA | TRBJ2-3 | TRBV11-2 | CAGSSPWPGTSGGPDTQYF | TGTGCCGGCAGCTCGCCATGGCCCGGCACTAGCGGGGGCCCAGATACGCAGTATTTT
TRBD1 | NA | TRBJ2-5 | TRBV11-2 | CTSGLGQGVGETQYF | TGTACCAGTGGCTTGGGACAGGGGGTAGGAGAGACCCAGTACTTC
NA | few | TRBJ2-7 | TRBV7-2 | CASSPSLSGRQEQYF | TGTGCCAGCAGCCCATCGTTATCGGGGCGGCAAGAGCAGTACTTC
NA | NA | TRBJ2-3 | TRBV6-2/TRBV6-3 | CASGETASTETQYF | TGTGCCAGCGGTGAGACAGCCTCCACAGAAACTCAGTATTTT